This is a list of T cell receptor beta chains from one sample in a study of blood T cell repertoires in COVID-19. Here immunoSEQ multiplex PCR was the method, and the copy in TCRdb shows in-frame clones only, minus some. The table lists roughly 200,000 clones, more than 70% of them singletons. The sequencing sample was made of peripheral blood. These TCRs come from a woman aged 40 to 49 who had recovered from COVID-19. The CDR3 runs from the conserved cysteine through the conserved F or W. A D gene is named only where the DNA matches it firmly. Size is omitted from some rows. Given values are once, few, many or a class for expanded clones.

>TRBD2|TRBV5-4|-|TRBJ2-7
CASSFGLAGDDTYEQYF
TGTGCCAGCAGCTTCGGTCTAGCGGGAGACGATACCTACGAGCAGTACTTC
>TRBD1|TRBV15|-|TRBJ1-1
CATSRETGGYTEAFF
TGTGCCACCAGCAGGGAAACAGGGGGCTACACTGAAGCTTTCTTT
>-|TRBV5-1|-|TRBJ1-1
CASSLDRGTEAFF
TGCGCCAGCAGCTTGGATAGGGGCACTGAAGCTTTCTTT
>-|TRBV11-1|-|TRBJ2-1
CASSYAGGNEQFF
TGTGCCAGCAGCTATGCCGGAGGGAATGAGCAGTTCTTC
>-|TRBV12-5|-|TRBJ2-7
CASGLGGSTSYEQYF
TGTGCTAGTGGTTTGGGTGGCTCAACCTCCTACGAGCAGTACTTC
>-|TRBV5-1|-|TRBJ2-1
CASSLEGEQFF
TGCGCCAGCAGCTTGGAGGGGGAGCAGTTCTTC
>TRBD2|TRBV19|-|TRBJ2-7
CATSRTSGYEQYF
TGTGCCACCTCCAGGACTAGCGGCTACGAGCAGTACTTC
>TRBD2|TRBV19|-|TRBJ2-7
CASSLTSGSDEQYF
TGTGCCAGTAGTTTGACTAGCGGGAGCGACGAGCAGTACTTC
>TRBD2|TRBV28|-|TRBJ2-1
CASSPPRGLAGVQFF
TGTGCCAGCAGTCCCCCCCGGGGACTAGCGGGAGTGCAGTTCTTC
>TRBD2|TRBV11-2|-|TRBJ2-1
CASSLDLAASYNEQFF
TGTGCCAGCAGCTTAGACCTAGCGGCATCCTACAATGAGCAGTTCTTC
>TRBD1|TRBV28|-|TRBJ2-5
CASSTPGQGQETQYF
TGTGCCAGCAGTACACCGGGACAGGGCCAAGAGACCCAGTACTTC
>TRBD1|TRBV25-1|-|TRBJ2-5
CASSGRGRGETQYF
TGTGCCAGCAGTGGAAGGGGGCGAGGTGAGACCCAGTACTTC
>-|TRBV7-8|-|TRBJ1-5
CASSSYVGGNNQPQHF
TGTGCCAGCAGCTCGTACGTGGGAGGAAACAATCAGCCCCAGCATTTT
>-|TRBV18|once|TRBJ2-7
CASSMLGFSGGLSEQYF
TGTGCCAGCTCAATGTTGGGGTTTAGCGGAGGGTTGAGCGAGCAGTACTTC
>TRBD1|TRBV19|-|TRBJ1-5
CASSKDRAGNQPQHF
TGTGCCAGTAGCAAGGACAGGGCAGGCAATCAGCCCCAGCATTTT
>-|TRBV3-1/TRBV3-2|-|TRBJ2-1
CASSRTGVQYNEQFF
TGTGCCAGCAGCCGCACGGGAGTCCAATACAATGAGCAGTTCTTC
>-|TRBV19|-|TRBJ2-1
CASSTRHRDYNEQFF
TGTGCCAGTAGTACGCGACATCGAGACTACAATGAGCAGTTCTTC
>-|TRBV11-2|-|TRBJ1-1
CASSLGAANTEAFF
TGTGCCAGCAGCTTAGGGGCAGCGAACACTGAAGCTTTCTTT
>TRBD2|TRBV15|-|TRBJ2-7
CATSNVTAGGVGYEQYF
TGTGCCACCAGCAACGTTACAGCGGGAGGGGTCGGCTACGAGCAGTACTTC
>-|TRBV19|-|TRBJ1-3
CASSIGTHGNTIYF
TGTGCCAGTAGTATAGGGACACATGGAAACACCATATATTTT
>TRBD1|TRBV6-2/TRBV6-3|once|TRBJ1-2
CASSYSAGGSYGYTF
TGTGCCAGCAGTTACTCGGCAGGGGGGAGCTATGGCTACACCTTC
>TRBD2|TRBV18|-|TRBJ2-7
CASSPGTSSAYEQYF
TGTGCCAGCTCACCGGGGACTAGCTCCGCCTACGAGCAGTACTTC
>-|TRBV29-1|few|TRBJ1-1
CSVGAPQNTEAFF
TGCAGCGTTGGAGCCCCCCAGAACACTGAAGCTTTCTTT
>TRBD1|TRBV9|once|TRBJ1-3
CASSPRDRGSTGNTIYF
TGTGCCAGCAGCCCCCGGGACAGGGGAAGTACTGGAAACACCATATATTTT
>TRBD2|TRBV2|-|TRBJ2-1
CASSDRLAEYNEQFF
TGTGCCAGCAGTGATAGACTAGCGGAGTACAATGAGCAGTTCTTC
>-|TRBV28|once|TRBJ2-3
CASSYGQRTDTQYF
TGTGCCAGCAGTTACGGACAGCGCACAGATACGCAGTATTTT
>-|TRBV25-1|few|TRBJ1-6
CASSESDSPLHF
TGTGCCAGCAGTGAATCGGATTCACCCCTCCACTTT
>-|TRBV27|-|TRBJ1-2
CASRTGYHGYTF
TGTGCCAGCAGAACAGGGTACCATGGCTACACCTTC
>TRBD1|TRBV5-8|-|TRBJ1-5
CASSRDRDQPQHF
TGTGCCAGCAGCCGTGACAGGGATCAGCCCCAGCATTTT
>TRBD1|TRBV5-1|-|TRBJ1-1
CASSPRSDRATTEAFF
TGCGCCAGCAGCCCGAGGTCCGACAGGGCAACCACTGAAGCTTTCTTT
>-|TRBV5-4|-|TRBJ1-2
CASSSGGQDYGYTF
TGTGCCAGCAGCTCCGGCGGGCAGGACTATGGCTACACCTTC
>-|TRBV7-9|few|TRBJ1-5
CASSLDLSSNQPQHF
TGTGCCAGCAGCTTAGATCTGAGCAGCAATCAGCCCCAGCATTTT
>TRBD2|TRBV5-6|-|TRBJ2-1
CASSLGLALPPYNEQFF
TGTGCCAGCAGCCTCGGACTAGCGCTGCCCCCTTACAATGAGCAGTTCTTC
>TRBD1|TRBV10-3|-|TRBJ1-5
CAISELQGNQPQHF
TGTGCCATCAGTGAACTACAGGGGAATCAGCCCCAGCATTTT
>TRBD1|TRBV27|-|TRBJ2-7
CASSRDSYEQYF
TGTGCCAGCAGTCGGGACAGCTACGAGCAGTACTTC
>-|TRBV2|-|TRBJ1-5
CASKIGGISNQPQHF
TGTGCCAGCAAAATTGGAGGGATAAGCAATCAGCCCCAGCATTTT
>-|TRBV29-1|-|TRBJ1-1
CSVEVQGTKNTEAFF
TGCAGCGTTGAAGTGCAGGGGACCAAGAACACTGAAGCTTTCTTT
>-|TRBV30|-|TRBJ1-1
CAWQSMTEAFF
TGTGCCTGGCAGTCGATGACTGAAGCTTTCTTT
>-|TRBV19|-|TRBJ1-4
CASRGQSATNEKLFF
TGTGCCAGTAGGGGACAATCCGCAACTAATGAAAAACTGTTTTTT
>-|TRBV12-3/TRBV12-4|-|TRBJ1-6
CASSLIPNSPLHF
TGTGCCAGCAGTTTAATCCCGAATTCACCCCTCCACTTT
>-|TRBV2|-|TRBJ1-4
CASSAGGQGNEKLFF
TGTGCCAGCAGTGCCGGGGGTCAGGGTAATGAAAAACTGTTTTTT
>-|TRBV29-1|many|TRBJ1-1
CSVEEGYGDTEAFF
TGCAGCGTTGAAGAGGGGTACGGGGACACTGAAGCTTTCTTT
>TRBD1|TRBV18|-|TRBJ1-2
CASSPIGQGDGGYTF
TGTGCCAGCTCACCGATAGGACAGGGGGATGGTGGCTACACCTTC
>-|TRBV14|-|TRBJ2-7
CASSQVARTGYEQYF
TGTGCCAGCAGCCAAGTGGCTAGAACCGGGTACGAGCAGTACTTC
>-|TRBV5-1|-|TRBJ2-7
CASSPFQDSSYEQYF
TGCGCCAGCAGCCCGTTTCAGGACAGCTCCTACGAGCAGTACTTC
>-|TRBV4-3|-|TRBJ2-3
CASSQMRESTDTQYF
TGCGCCAGCAGCCAGATGAGGGAGAGCACAGATACGCAGTATTTT
>TRBD1|TRBV28|-|TRBJ1-5
CASTLDRGLNQPQHF
TGTGCCAGCACCTTGGACAGGGGGTTGAATCAGCCCCAGCATTTT
>TRBD1|TRBV9|-|TRBJ2-3
CASSPRQGGDTQYF
TGTGCCAGCAGCCCCAGACAGGGGGGTGATACGCAGTATTTT
>TRBD1|TRBV9|-|TRBJ1-3
CASSTTGDFGNTIYF
TGTGCCAGCAGCACGACAGGGGATTTTGGAAACACCATATATTTT
>TRBD2|TRBV25-1|-|TRBJ2-1
CASNPSGKYYEQFF
TGTGCCAGCAACCCTAGCGGGAAATACTATGAGCAGTTCTTC
>-|TRBV28|-|TRBJ1-1
CASSRGAGSLSATEAFF
TGTGCCAGCAGTAGGGGCGCGGGATCCTTGTCGGCCACTGAAGCTTTCTTT
>-|TRBV9|-|TRBJ1-3
CASSVLSSGNTIYF
TGTGCCAGCAGCGTGCTGAGCTCTGGAAACACCATATATTTT
>-|TRBV3-1/TRBV3-2|-|TRBJ1-2
CASSQVSGTNYGYTF
TGTGCCAGCAGCCAAGTAAGCGGAACTAACTATGGCTACACCTTC
>TRBD1|TRBV19|-|TRBJ1-4
CASRRTGVVANEKLFF
TGTGCCAGTAGACGGACAGGGGTAGTCGCTAATGAAAAACTGTTTTTT
>TRBD2|TRBV27|-|TRBJ2-7
CASRTLSLAGGYEQYF
TGTGCCAGCAGGACCCTTTCGCTAGCGGGAGGTTACGAGCAGTACTTC
>-|TRBV7-9|-|TRBJ1-2
CASSTHRENVAKHGYTF
TGTGCCAGCAGCACACACAGGGAAAACGTAGCCAAACATGGCTACACCTTC
>TRBD2|TRBV7-8|-|TRBJ2-5
CASSPHSGRAKETQYF
TGTGCCAGCAGCCCTCATAGCGGGAGGGCTAAAGAGACCCAGTACTTC
>TRBD1|TRBV19|-|TRBJ2-3
CASSKTPGTGITDTQYF
TGTGCCAGTAGTAAAACGCCCGGGACAGGAATCACAGATACGCAGTATTTT